The rows below give T cell receptor beta chains drawn from one sample of a study of human T cells and chemical hapten exposure. TCRdb ran MiXCR on the RACE reads and lists one entry per CDR3 protein. The top ten hold roughly 8% of the sample, which has approximately 350,000 distinct CDR3 sequences, under 9% seen once. The sequences come from whole blood, collected in connection with sensitization to the hapten diphenylcyclopropenone (DPC). These receptors all come from a woman younger than 30 with alopecia areata. Some clones in this sample may be carry-over from other donors' samples. Both conserved end residues are part of each CDR3. Fields, in order: CDR3 length, D gene, clone size, V gene, J gene, CDR3 DNA, CDR3 protein. D genes are given only for firm matches. Clone size is stated in some rows and not others, as once, few, many or a class when expanded.

len: 12; d_gene: TRBD1; abundance: many; v_gene: TRBV7-2; j_gene: TRBJ1-1; CDR3nt: TGTGCCAGCAGCTCGGGACAGGGAAAAGCTTTCTTT; CDR3aa: CASSSGQGKAFF
len: 14; d_gene: -; abundance: -; v_gene: TRBV2; j_gene: TRBJ2-5; CDR3nt: TGTGCCAGCTCGAGTAGCGCGGTTCCTGAGACCCAGTACTTC; CDR3aa: CASSSSAVPETQYF
len: 14; d_gene: -; abundance: many; v_gene: TRBV4-3; j_gene: TRBJ2-7; CDR3nt: TGCGCCAGCAGCCAAGGTGCCCAAGCCTACGAGCAGTACTTC; CDR3aa: CASSQGAQAYEQYF
len: 16; d_gene: TRBD1; abundance: few; v_gene: TRBV24-1; j_gene: TRBJ2-2; CDR3nt: TGTGCCACCAGTGATTGGGACAGTACGAACACCGGGGAGCTGTTTTTT; CDR3aa: CATSDWDSTNTGELFF
len: 15; d_gene: -; abundance: -; v_gene: TRBV7-6; j_gene: TRBJ1-1; CDR3nt: TGTGCCAGCGTAGAGGCAGGCCATCTGAACACTGAAGCTTTCTTT; CDR3aa: CASVEAGHLNTEAFF
len: 13; d_gene: -; abundance: -; v_gene: TRBV3-1; j_gene: TRBJ1-2; CDR3nt: TGTGCCAGCAGCCAAGAAAGTTCCTATGGCTACACCTTC; CDR3aa: CASSQESSYGYTF
len: 13; d_gene: -; abundance: few; v_gene: TRBV20-1; j_gene: TRBJ2-7; CDR3nt: TGCAGTGCTGAGGGCGCCTACTCCTACGAGCAGTACTTC; CDR3aa: CSAEGAYSYEQYF
len: 13; d_gene: TRBD1; abundance: few; v_gene: TRBV10-3; j_gene: TRBJ2-5; CDR3nt: TGTGCCCACGGGACAGGGGGGTCAGAGACCCAGTACTTC; CDR3aa: CAHGTGGSETQYF
len: 14; d_gene: -; abundance: -; v_gene: TRBV20-1; j_gene: TRBJ1-4; CDR3nt: TGCAGTGCTAGAGCAGGGGCAACTAATGAAAAACTGTTTTTT; CDR3aa: CSARAGATNEKLFF
len: 11; d_gene: -; abundance: many; v_gene: TRBV6-1; j_gene: TRBJ2-3; CDR3nt: TGTGCCGCAAACAGGGTAGATACGCAGTATTTT; CDR3aa: CAANRVDTQYF
len: 14; d_gene: TRBD1; abundance: -; v_gene: TRBV2; j_gene: TRBJ1-1; CDR3nt: TGTGCCGATGGGCAGGGGGCCCGCGGGACTGAAGCTTTCTTT; CDR3aa: CADGQGARGTEAFF
len: 16; d_gene: TRBD2; abundance: many; v_gene: TRBV4-1; j_gene: TRBJ2-1; CDR3nt: TGCGCCAGCAGCCCCTCTTCTAGCGGGGGTCCAAATGAGCAGTTCTTC; CDR3aa: CASSPSSSGGPNEQFF
len: 13; d_gene: -; abundance: -; v_gene: TRBV3-1; j_gene: TRBJ2-1; CDR3nt: TGTGCCAGCAGCCAAGATGAGGACTCGGGGCAGTTCTTC; CDR3aa: CASSQDEDSGQFF
len: 15; d_gene: TRBD1; abundance: -; v_gene: TRBV12-3/TRBV12-4; j_gene: TRBJ2-1; CDR3nt: TGTGCCAGCACCCCGACAGGGGGATCCCACAATGAGCAGTTCTTC; CDR3aa: CASTPTGGSHNEQFF
len: 14; d_gene: -; abundance: -; v_gene: TRBV12-5; j_gene: TRBJ1-1; CDR3nt: TGTGCTAGTGGTTTGGTAATAAGGGACACTGAAGCTTTCTTT; CDR3aa: CASGLVIRDTEAFF
len: 17; d_gene: TRBD1; abundance: few; v_gene: TRBV25-1; j_gene: TRBJ2-5; CDR3nt: TGTGCCAGCAGTGAAGTAACAGGACAGGGGGCGTTGGAGACCCAGTACTTC; CDR3aa: CASSEVTGQGALETQYF
len: 13; d_gene: TRBD2; abundance: many; v_gene: TRBV7-2; j_gene: TRBJ2-1; CDR3nt: TGTGCCAGCAGCCTCCTTAGCGGGGGTGGGCAGTTCTTC; CDR3aa: CASSLLSGGGQFF
len: 15; d_gene: -; abundance: many; v_gene: TRBV7-2; j_gene: TRBJ1-2; CDR3nt: TGTGCCAGCAGCTCAGACACGCTGTCCGCCTATGGCTACACCTTC; CDR3aa: CASSSDTLSAYGYTF
len: 14; d_gene: -; abundance: many; v_gene: TRBV5-6; j_gene: TRBJ2-1; CDR3nt: TGTGCCAGCAGCTTGGCGGCGCCGGGCAATGAGCAGTTCTTC; CDR3aa: CASSLAAPGNEQFF
len: 13; d_gene: -; abundance: -; v_gene: TRBV7-9; j_gene: TRBJ1-1; CDR3nt: TGTGCCAGCAGCTTAGCGCTGGCCACTGAAGCTTTCTTT; CDR3aa: CASSLALATEAFF
len: 14; d_gene: TRBD2; abundance: many; v_gene: TRBV24-1; j_gene: TRBJ2-2; CDR3nt: TGTGCCACCAGTGACCCGGGGGGTGGCGGGGAGCTGTTTTTT; CDR3aa: CATSDPGGGGELFF
len: 13; d_gene: -; abundance: few; v_gene: TRBV20-1; j_gene: TRBJ1-5; CDR3nt: TGCAGTGCTAGTGGGGGAAGCAATCAGCCCCAGCATTTT; CDR3aa: CSASGGSNQPQHF
len: 17; d_gene: -; abundance: -; v_gene: TRBV11-2; j_gene: TRBJ1-5; CDR3nt: TGTGCCAGCAGCTTATCTCGAGGCCAGCGTACCAATCAGCCCCAGCATTTT; CDR3aa: CASSLSRGQRTNQPQHF
len: 13; d_gene: -; abundance: -; v_gene: TRBV27; j_gene: TRBJ1-2; CDR3nt: TGTGCCAGCAGTCCGTCGACCCTGACTGGCTACACCTTC; CDR3aa: CASSPSTLTGYTF
len: 13; d_gene: -; abundance: few; v_gene: TRBV5-1; j_gene: TRBJ1-1; CDR3nt: TGCGCCAGCAGCTGGACCACAGGGACTGAAGCTTTCTTT; CDR3aa: CASSWTTGTEAFF
len: 13; d_gene: -; abundance: many; v_gene: TRBV5-1; j_gene: TRBJ2-3; CDR3nt: TGCGCCAGCAGCTGGACAGCCACAGATACGCAGTATTTT; CDR3aa: CASSWTATDTQYF
len: 14; d_gene: -; abundance: few; v_gene: TRBV10-3; j_gene: TRBJ2-2; CDR3nt: TGTGCCACCCAGGGCAGGACCGACACCGGGGAGCTGTTTTTT; CDR3aa: CATQGRTDTGELFF
len: 15; d_gene: TRBD1; abundance: many; v_gene: TRBV20-1; j_gene: TRBJ2-7; CDR3nt: TGCAGTGCTAGAGCCCCGGACAGGGGGCCCTACGAGCAGTACTTC; CDR3aa: CSARAPDRGPYEQYF
len: 16; d_gene: -; abundance: -; v_gene: TRBV6-5; j_gene: TRBJ1-6; CDR3nt: TGTGCCAGCAGTTACTCGCCGAGCTCCTATAATTCACCCCTCCACTTT; CDR3aa: CASSYSPSSYNSPLHF